This T cell receptor (beta chain) was recovered during a study of CD8+CD57+ T cells in acquired aplastic anemia. Across the study: Recorded DNA amounts for sorted CD4+ and CD8+ cells had an average of 3.2 ug.

The CDR3 has 15 amino acids. V trimming: 9 bases; J trimming: 4 bases; junction bases outside the gene matches: 11. CDR1 and CDR2 (germline): LNHDA, SQIVND (reference sequence). CDR3 and TCR beta VDJ profiling relied on genomic DNA as the template. TCRdb re-called the reads through MiXCR, storing one row per CDR3 protein. This table has under 150,000 distinct CDR3 sequences, over 30% appearing once. Only patients with CD8+CD57+ cell expansion on flow cytometry were chosen for sequencing. This chain links TRBV19 with TRBJ2-3, with TRBD1 identical over 9 bases. The TCR originated in a human donor with aplastic anemia. Sample: sorted CD4+, CD8+, or CD8+CD57+ T cells (not recorded which) from PBMCs. The DNA for the CDR3 is TGTGCCAGCAGCTACCGACAGGGGGGACCAGATACGCAGTATTTT. This gives the protein CASSYRQGGPDTQYF.